These 9 T cell receptor beta chains came from one sample sequenced in a study of tumor-infiltrating lymphocytes in primary liver carcinoma. Starting from 500 ng of total RNA, TCR beta cDNA was produced with a primer in the constant region. It was through three nested multiplex PCR rounds of slightly modified ARM-PCR that TCR beta libraries arose. TRBV1-TRBV30 forward primers paired with a C-beta reverse primer drove the first two PCR rounds, 10 cycles each. TCRdb recomputed calls from the multiplex PCR reads with MiXCR, one row per CDR3 protein. The profile shows around 88,000 distinct CDR3 sequences, about 70% of them singletons. Starting material for RNA and DNA co-extraction consisted of about 17-31 mg of unsorted bulk tissue. Source material: tumor-adjacent normal liver tissue. The source of these receptors is a man aged 35 to 55 with primary liver carcinoma and hepatitis B virus infection.

This clonotype was recorded only once. An end of the junction differs from the germline gene, which may be a read error. The rearrangement uses TRBV5-1 and TRBJ2-2, with D hard to call. CDR3 size: 12 residues. Per germline, CDR1 SGHRS and CDR2 YFSETQ. CDR3 in DNA: TGCACCAGCAGCTTCACTACCGGGGAGCTGTTTTTT. Residues: CTSSFTTGELFF.

As to this clonotype: A junction boundary mismatches the germline segment, possibly from a read error. The gene calls are TRBV7-9 and TRBJ2-1; no definite D call. The CDR3 contains 13 residues. Germline lookup yields CDR1 SEHNR and CDR2 FQNEAQ (reference sequence). CDR3 region: CASSLVETAEHFF. The CDR3 bases are TGTGCCAGCAGCTTAGTAGAGACGGCTGAGCATTTCTTC.

In the case of this clonotype: Compared with germline, one end of the junction differs, possibly owing to a read error. J is TRBJ1-4 and V is TRBV7-8; the match to TRBD1 covers 7 bases. CDR3 length: 14 amino acids. Germline values: CDR1 SGHVS, CDR2 FQNEAQ. The CDR3 DNA reads TGCGCCAGCAGCCAGGGGGAGACTAATGAAAAACTGTTTTTT. Translated: CASSQGETNEKLFF.

This chain links TRBV6-5 with TRBJ2-7; D may be TRBD2 (6 bases). The germline CDR1 and CDR2 sequences are MNHEY and SVGAGI. The V end was cut by 7 bases, the J end by 5 bases, with 18 bases between. This CDR3 has 14 amino acids. The CDR3 region is CASTIGTSGHEQYF. In DNA form, the CDR3 reads TGTGCCAGCACCATTGGGACTTCTGGCCACGAGCAGTACTTC.

Notes on this clonotype: One end of the junction varies from germline; a read error may be responsible. The chain employs TRBV10-3 and TRBJ2-5; either TRBD1 or TRBD2 may fit D (5 bases each). CDR1 and CDR2 (germline): ENHRY, SYGVKD. The CDR3 runs 12 residues. CDR3 sequence: CAINPGQEAQYF. The CDR3 bases are TGTGCCATCAACCCGGGGCAAGAGGCCCAGTACTTC.

This clonotype is a singleton in its sample. This may be a read error, as it is one base from a much larger clone. The rearrangement links TRBV29-1 to TRBJ2-5; 13 bases map to TRBD2. The CDR3 extends over 16 amino acids. The V gene's germline CDR1 is SQVTM and CDR2 ANQGSEA. CDR3 sequence (DNA): TGCAGCGTTCCGGATACTAGCGGGAGGGGTCAAGAGACCCCGTACTTC. Its protein is CSVPDTSGRGQETPYF.

The chain recombines TRBV7-8 with TRBJ1-1; D not certain. This CDR3 region has 14 residues. V lost 2 bases and J lost 3, with 10 bases in between. Germline V gene lookup returns CDR1 SGHVS and CDR2 FQNEAQ. CDR3 in DNA: TGTGCCAGCAGCTTAATTTCCCTTGACACTGAAGCTTTCTTT. Translating it yields CASSLISLDTEAFF.

As concerns this clonotype: A much larger clone lies one base from this, so it may be a read error. The rearrangement uses TRBV7-8 and TRBJ1-1; 7 nucleotides agree with TRBD1. CDR3 length equals 14 residues. Germline loops: CDR1 SGHVS, CDR2 FQNEAQ. The CDR3 DNA follows: TGTGCCGGCAGCGCGCGAACAGGGGACACTGAAGCTTTCTTT. Its translation is CAGSARTGDTEAFF.

On this clonotype itself: A much larger clone lies a single base off, so this may be a read error. The CDR3 does not close with the conserved phenylalanine or tryptophan, likely indicating a read error. Because the CDR3's place on the DNA is in doubt, the DNA is left out and the CDR3 is given as listed by TCRdb. The gene calls are TRBV11-3 and TRBJ2-7; the table calls TRBD1, which could not be checked here. Germline CDR1 and CDR2: SGHNT and YENEEA. The CDR3 contains 14 residues when both ends are counted. The chain's CDR3 is CASSLRDRGYEQNL.